The 13 T cell receptor beta chains reported below all come from one sample, sequenced in a study of CD8 T cells in Susac syndrome. It was with random hexamers that about 0.45 to 1 ug RNA was reverse transcribed. TCRdb reprocessed the immunoSEQ multiplex PCR reads with MiXCR, giving one entry per CDR3 protein. The data contain around 100,000 distinct CDR3 sequences, 95% of them singletons. The sequenced sample was CD8+ T cells from PBMCs. The receptors here all came from a human donor with Susac syndrome.

V and J are TRBV2 and TRBJ2-2; no definite D call. The V and J ends lost 1 base and 7 bases respectively, with 7 bases between them. Looked up from germline, CDR1 is SNHLY and CDR2 is FYNNEI. The CDR3 covers 13 residues. The CDR3 DNA follows: TGTGCCAGCAGTGAAGGGGTACGCGGGGAGCTGTTTTTT. Translated: CASSEGVRGELFF.

J is TRBJ2-3 and V is TRBV5-1, with D maybe TRBD1 (5 bases). Trimming pared 2 bases from V and 2 bases from J, leaving 9 bases between. The CDR3 covers 14 residues. Germline CDR1 is SGHRS and CDR2 is YFSETQ. CDR3 sequence reads: CASSFIQDTDTQYF. The CDR3 region has the DNA TGCGCCAGCAGCTTCATACAGGACACAGATACGCAGTATTTT. Drawing the rest from reference TRBV5-1 and TRBJ2-3, the complete variable domain is KAGVTQTPRYLIKTRGQQVTLSCSPISGHRSVSWYQQTPGQGLQFLFEYFSETQRNKGNFPGRFSGRQFSNSRSEMNVSTLELGDSALYLCASSFIQDTDTQYFGPGTRLTVL.

This chain connects TRBV20-1 to TRBJ1-5; possibly TRBD1 for D (5 bases). The V gene's germline CDR1 is DFQATT and CDR2 SNEGSKA (reference sequence). This CDR3 is 16 amino acids long. Trimming took 4 bases from V and 0 from J, leaving 16 bases between them. The CDR3 here is CSATPARQTSNQPQHF. CDR3 nucleotide sequence: TGCAGTGCTACCCCAGCCCGACAGACTAGCAATCAGCCCCAGCATTTT.

This clonotype was recorded only once. The chain joins TRBV18 to TRBJ1-4; tentatively, D is TRBD1 (5 bases). The germline V and J ends were trimmed by 3 bases and 0 bases, with 11 bases remaining between them. Germline CDR1 KGHSH, CDR2 LQKENI. This CDR3 comprises 16 residues. CDR3 coding DNA: TGTGCCAGCTCACCGCGGGACCTCGCAACTAATGAAAAACTGTTTTTT. It yields the protein CASSPRDLATNEKLFF. Filled out from reference TRBV18 and TRBJ1-4, the complete variable domain reads NAGVMQNPRHLVRRRGQEARLRCSPMKGHSHVYWYRQLPEEGLKFMVYLQKENIIDESGMPKERFSAEFPKEGPSILRIQQVVRGDSAAYFCASSPRDLATNEKLFFGSGTQLSVL.

CDR3 in DNA: TGTGCCACCAGTGATAATCGACTAGCAAGCATAAATGAGCAGTTCTTC. Translating gives CATSDNRLASINEQFF. This sequence joins TRBV24-1 and TRBJ2-1, with 7 bases fitting TRBD2. Germline CDR1 and CDR2: KGHDR and SFDVKD. After removal of 3 bases from V and 7 bases from J, the junction contained 11 bases not matched to a gene. The CDR3 totals 16 residues.

CDR3 in amino acids: CASSQDRTFGYTF. CDR3 in DNA: TGTGCCAGCAGCCAAGATCGGACCTTCGGCTACACCTTC. The chain couples TRBV14 to TRBJ1-2; D gene unclear. Germline V gene sequence: CDR1 SGHDN, CDR2 FVKESK. V shed 0 bases and J shed 8 bases, with 10 bases lying between them. The CDR3 spans 13 residues. Filled out from reference TRBV14 and TRBJ1-2, the complete variable domain reads EAGVTQFPSHSVIEKGQTVTLRCDPISGHDNLYWYRRVMGKEIKFLLHFVKESKQDESGMPNNRFLAERTGGTYSTLKVQPAELEDSGVYFCASSQDRTFGYTFGSGTRLTVV.

This chain links TRBV7-9 with TRBJ2-4; D may be TRBD2 (6 bases). CDR1 is SEHNR and CDR2 is FQNEAQ in the germline V gene (reference sequence). V was pared by 1 base and J by 8 bases, with 12 bases between. The CDR3 sequence is 14 residues long. This CDR3 is CASSLVSGGDIQYF. CDR3 sequence (DNA): TGTGCCAGCAGCTTAGTTTCCGGAGGGGACATTCAGTACTTC.

This chain connects TRBV29-1 to TRBJ2-2; TRBD2 might be the D (6 bases). V was trimmed by 4 bases and J by 4 bases, leaving 28 bases between them. The V gene's germline CDR1 is SQVTM and CDR2 ANQGSEA. The CDR3 length is 19 residues. CDR3 coding DNA: TGCAGCGTTGTGGGACCCTTGGAGGGGCAGACGACGGGCACCGGGGAGCTGTTTTTT. This codes for CSVVGPLEGQTTGTGELFF.

This clonotype has only one observation. This chain uses TRBV7-8 with TRBJ2-7; the match to TRBD1 covers 10 bases. The V gene's germline CDR1 is SGHVS and CDR2 FQNEAQ. CDR3 length equals 14 residues. The V gene end was trimmed by 6 bases and the J gene end by 2 bases; junction bases not matched to a gene: 4. Here the CDR3 DNA reads TGTGCCAGCAGTCGACAGGGGGCAACCTACGAGCAGTACTTC. Translation gives CASSRQGATYEQYF.

This chain uses TRBV4-1 with TRBJ2-5, with 10 bases aligning to TRBD2. J gave up 5 bases and V 5 bases, and 8 bases lay outside the gene matches. The CDR3 is 15 residues long. CDR1 and CDR2 from the germline V gene are MGHRA and YSYEKL. The CDR3 DNA sequence: TGCGCCAGCAGCTCCGGAGCGGGGGGGAGGGAGACCCAGTACTTC. It is translated as CASSSGAGGRETQYF.

V is TRBV6-2 or TRBV6-3 and J is TRBJ1-1; D not resolved. V lost 7 bases and J lost 11, with 20 bases in between. The CDR3 contains 13 residues. From germline, CDR1 is MNHEY and CDR2 SVGEGT. Written as DNA, the CDR3 is TGTGCCAGCACCCGAAGTGGGAACTGGCAGGCTTTCTTT. Protein product: CASTRSGNWQAFF.

This chain uses TRBV5-4 with TRBJ2-7; D tentatively reads TRBD1 or TRBD2 (5 bases each). The CDR3 is made up of 12 amino acids. CDR1 is SGHNT, CDR2 YYREEE, per germline (reference sequence). V was shortened by 4 bases and J by 6 bases, with 11 bases between the two germline ends. CDR3 DNA: TGTGCCAGCAGCCGAGGGACGGGCGAGCAGTACTTC. It encodes CASSRGTGEQYF.

The gene calls are TRBV5-1 and TRBJ1-1; D is undetermined. Germline V lookup: CDR1 SGHRS, CDR2 YFSETQ. Deletions cut 3 bases from V and 1 base from J, with 10 bases between. This CDR3 region has 14 residues. CDR3 amino acids: CASSSDAGNTEAFF. The CDR3 region has the DNA TGCGCCAGCAGCTCCGACGCAGGGAACACTGAAGCTTTCTTT.